This passage covers 18 T cell receptor beta chains from one sample sequenced in a study of beta chain features in type 1 diabetes. Overall study findings and caveats: A moderate, significant TCRB CDR3 shortening appeared in type 1 diabetes across four CD4+ subsets.

Of the isolated RNA, all was reverse transcribed, and so the sequenced material was expressed TCRB transcripts. TCRdb's table, derived via immunoSEQ multiplex PCR, lists solely in-frame clones and lacks some. The repertoire has under 200,000 clones, around 8% of them found once; the top ten carry about 0.5%. Their cognate antigens are unknown. The sequenced sample consisted of central memory CD4+ T cells from blood. The receptors shown here come from a woman younger than 30 with type 1 diabetes.

The chain is built from TRBV7-2 and TRBJ2-1, with D perhaps TRBD1 (6 bases). The CDR3 is 15 residues long. Between the trimmed V and J ends, which lost 4 bases and 4 bases, there was a span of 14 bases. CDR1 SGHTA and CDR2 FQGNSA come from the germline V gene. This CDR3 reads CASSSRGFPYNEQFF. The CDR3 nucleotides read TGTGCCAGCAGCTCCAGGGGTTTCCCTTACAATGAGCAGTTCTTC.

The V and J genes are TRBV28 and TRBJ2-4; 8 nucleotides agree with TRBD1. V shed 5 bases and J 0 bases; nucleotides not matched to a gene: 9. In germline, CDR1 is MDHEN, CDR2 SYDVKM. This CDR3 contains 17 residues. Written as DNA, the CDR3 is TGTGCCAGCAGTATAAACACAGGGGGAATAGCCAAAAACATTCAGTACTTC. Protein: CASSINTGGIAKNIQYF. The whole variable domain, remainder taken from reference TRBV28 and TRBJ2-4, is DVKVTQSSRYLVKRTGEKVFLECVQDMDHENMFWYRQDPGLGLRLIYFSYDVKMKEKGDIPEGYSVSREKKERFSLILESASTNQTSMYLCASSINTGGIAKNIQYFGAGTRLSVL.

The chain joins TRBV6-5 to TRBJ2-5, with D hard to call. With the DNA end fitting TRBJ2-7 better, the J assignment may be wrong. CDR1 and CDR2 (germline): MNHEY, SVGAGI. The CDR3 consists of 15 residues. The CDR3: CASSYSVVEPYEQYF. In DNA, the CDR3 is TGTGCCAGCAGTTACTCTGTGGTAGAACCCTACGAGCAGTACTTC.

This chain joins TRBV28 and TRBJ1-2; D may be TRBD1 (6 bases). The CDR3 covers 14 residues. Germline-derived CDR1 and CDR2 are MDHEN and SYDVKM. The V and J ends lost 5 bases and 4 bases respectively, with 14 bases between them. In DNA form, the CDR3 reads TGTGCCAGCAGTCCCTGGGACATAGTCTATGGCTACACCTTC. Translating gives CASSPWDIVYGYTF.

The V gene is TRBV30, the J gene TRBJ2-7; a possible D gene is TRBD2 (6 bases). This CDR3 has 12 amino acids. Trimming took off 0 bases at V and 4 bases at J, with 7 bases between the two ends. The germline V gene encodes CDR1 GTSNPN and CDR2 SVGIG (reference sequence). CDR3 sequence: CAWSVGGYEQYF. Written as DNA, the CDR3 is TGTGCCTGGAGTGTTGGAGGGTACGAGCAGTACTTC.

The rearrangement uses TRBV29-1 and TRBJ2-2; D unclear. The CDR3 runs to 11 residues. In germline, CDR1 is SQVTM, CDR2 ANQGSEA. Trimming removed 5 bases at V and 3 bases at J, with 4 bases between. The CDR3 protein is CSVRDTGELFF. CDR3 nucleotides: TGCAGCGTTCGGGACACCGGGGAGCTGTTTTTT.

V gene TRBV18 combines with J gene TRBJ1-2; D is perhaps TRBD1 (6 bases). CDR1 KGHSH and CDR2 LQKENI come from the germline V gene. Trimming removed 3 bases at V and 5 bases at J, with 10 bases between. The length of the CDR3 is 13 residues. The DNA for the CDR3 is TGTGCCAGCTCACCGGACAGCGTATATGGCTACACCTTC. Its protein is CASSPDSVYGYTF.

The chain links TRBV6-5 to TRBJ1-1; D gene unclear. This CDR3 is built from 14 residues. Germline V gene sequence: CDR1 MNHEY, CDR2 SVGAGI. Trimming pared 6 bases from V and 1 base from J, leaving 12 bases between. CDR3 nucleotides: TGTGCCAGCAGGCCGGAAGCAGGGAACACTGAAGCTTTCTTT. Its translation is CASRPEAGNTEAFF.

The chain carries TRBV7-2 and TRBJ2-5; weak D call: TRBD2 (6 bases). Trimming pared 6 bases from V and 3 bases from J, leaving 14 bases between. CDR3 length equals 14 residues. Germline CDR1 SGHTA, CDR2 FQGNSA. CDR3 nucleotides: TGTGCCAGCAGAAGAGGGACTGGAGAAGAGACCCAGTACTTC. It specifies CASRRGTGEETQYF. Full variable domain (outside the CDR3, taken from reference TRBV7-2 and TRBJ2-5): GAGVSQSPSNKVTEKGKDVELRCDPISGHTALYWYRQSLGQGLEFLIYFQGNSAPDKSGLPSDRFSAERTGGSVSTLTIQRTQQEDSAVYLCASRRGTGEETQYFGPGTRLLVL.

This clone was recorded a few times. The V gene is TRBV7-2, the J gene TRBJ2-5; 10 nucleotides match TRBD1. Per germline, CDR1 SGHTA and CDR2 FQGNSA. This CDR3 contains 14 residues. V gave up 3 bases and J gave up 4 bases; unmatched junction bases: 2. The CDR3 here is CASSLGQGTETQYF. The CDR3, as DNA: TGTGCCAGCAGCTTGGGACAGGGGACAGAGACCCAGTACTTC.

The chain recombines TRBV11-2 with TRBJ2-2, with TRBD1 matching 9 bases. Germline CDR1 SGHAT, CDR2 FQNNGV. The CDR3 consists of 15 residues. V gave up 5 bases and J gave up 7 bases; unmatched junction bases: 8. CDR3 coding DNA: TGTGCCAGCAGCGCGGGACAGGGCTTGTTCGGGGAGCTGTTTTTT. Translating gives CASSAGQGLFGELFF.

The rearrangement uses TRBV11-3 and TRBJ2-3, with D tentatively TRBD2 (6 bases). The CDR3 is 15 amino acids. The V and J ends lost 5 bases and 4 bases respectively, with 16 bases between them. Germline V gives CDR1 SGHNT, CDR2 YENEEA. CDR3 amino acids: CASSQNLGTSDTQYF. DNA of the CDR3: TGTGCCAGCAGCCAAAACCTTGGGACTTCAGATACGCAGTATTTT.

This clone occurred a few times. The V and J genes are TRBV7-8 and TRBJ2-5; possible D gene TRBD1, 6 bases. The CDR3 covers 17 residues. V gave up 2 bases and J gave up 4 bases, with 20 bases separating them. CDR1 SGHVS and CDR2 FQNEAQ come from the germline V gene. CDR3 nucleotide sequence: TGTGCCAGCAGCTTACGGACAGCGAAAGCAGTCGGAGAGACCCAGTACTTC. Translating it yields CASSLRTAKAVGETQYF.

This clone was seen only a few times. The V gene is TRBV21-1, the J gene TRBJ2-3; TRBD2, the table's D call, lacks a check against the DNA. TRBV21-1 is listed as a pseudogene. This CDR3 comprises 22 residues. The CDR3 region is CASSSRTQLGGFRGGSTDTQYF. In DNA, the CDR3 is TGTGCCAGCAGCAGTCGAACCCAGTTGGGAGGTTTTCGCGGGGGTAGCACAGATACGCAGTATTTT.

The chain has TRBV28 and TRBJ1-1, with 7 bases lining up with TRBD1. The CDR3 consists of 14 residues. With 7 bases clipped from V and 1 base from J, the junction kept 6 bases outside the gene matches. CDR1 MDHEN and CDR2 SYDVKM come from the germline V gene. The CDR3 bases are TGTGCCAGCACCCTGGGACAGTCGAACACTGAAGCTTTCTTT. Translated: CASTLGQSNTEAFF.

The chain employs TRBV4-3 and TRBJ1-4, with D perhaps matching TRBD1 (6 bases). V lost 5 bases and J lost 13, with 17 bases in between. Germline V gene sequence: CDR1 LGHNA, CDR2 YSLEER. CDR3 length: 13 residues. The CDR3, as DNA: TGCGCCAGCAGCAAGTGGGAGACAGGTAGACTGTTTTTT. Translation gives CASSKWETGRLFF.

This clone was seen only a few times. This rearrangement joins TRBV4-3 to TRBJ2-3, with D perhaps TRBD2 (6 bases). Trimming pared 0 bases from V and 5 bases from J, leaving 6 bases between. Looked up from germline, CDR1 is LGHNA and CDR2 is YSLEER. This CDR3 contains 13 residues. The CDR3 reads CASSQEGLDTQYF. The CDR3, as DNA: TGCGCCAGCAGCCAAGAGGGACTAGATACGCAGTATTTT.

V is TRBV30 and J is TRBJ1-1, with 11 bases identical to TRBD1. Germline V gene lookup returns CDR1 GTSNPN and CDR2 SVGIG (reference sequence). Trimming took 4 bases from V and 11 from J; bases not matched to a gene: 6. CDR3 length: 12 amino acids. CDR3 loop: CAWTRTGGYAFF. As DNA, the CDR3 is TGTGCCTGGACTAGGACAGGGGGCTACGCTTTCTTT.